These 9 T cell receptor beta chains were all obtained from the same sample, sequenced in a study of cytomegalovirus exposure and HLA in healthy donors. Both 60 Vbeta primers and 13 Jbeta primers went into the PCR. The table came from immunoSEQ multiplex PCR; TCRdb's copy has only in-frame clones and leaves some out. The sample lists about 150,000 clones, 9.4% occurring once. Sequencing used PBMCs. These receptors originate from a male donor in good health and CMV-seronegative.

This clone was observed a handful of times. The chain joins TRBV5-1 to TRBJ1-6; possibly TRBD1 for D (6 bases). Trimming stripped 4 bases from V and 10 bases from J, with 15 bases between. Germline-derived CDR1 and CDR2 are SGHRS and YFSETQ. This CDR3 region has 14 residues. CDR3 protein: CASSRQAGTSPLHF. The CDR3, as DNA: TGCGCCAGCAGCCGACAGGCAGGTACCTCACCCCTCCACTTT.

In this sample, this clone turned up a few times. The genes are TRBV5-4 and TRBJ1-6; D may be TRBD1 (5 bases). The CDR3 extends over 15 amino acids. V was clipped by 3 bases and J by 9 bases, with 16 bases between them. The V gene's germline CDR1 is SGHNT and CDR2 YYREEE (reference sequence). CDR3 DNA: TGTGCCAGCAGCTCTACGTCGGGGGGGTTTTCACCCCTCCACTTT. Protein: CASSSTSGGFSPLHF.

This chain connects TRBV5-4 to TRBJ2-4; D gene uncertain. Trimming cost V 0 bases and J 0 bases, with 7 bases left between them. Germline values: CDR1 SGHNT, CDR2 YYREEE (reference sequence). There are 15 residues in the CDR3. The CDR3 DNA reads TGTGCCAGCAGCTTGGACTCAGGAGCCAAAAACATTCAGTACTTC. Protein product: CASSLDSGAKNIQYF.

This clone showed up just a few times. V gene TRBV6-6 combines with J gene TRBJ2-3; 7 bases fit TRBD1. The junction had 4 bases not matched to a gene; V was cut back by 2 bases and J by 2 bases. Germline CDR1 is MNHNY and CDR2 is SVGAGI (reference sequence). This CDR3 is built from 15 residues. In DNA, the CDR3 is TGTGCCAGCAGTTACCCACAGGGGAACACAGATACGCAGTATTTT. Residues: CASSYPQGNTDTQYF.

The chain has TRBV28 and TRBJ2-3; 7 bases are a match to TRBD2. V lost 3 bases and J lost 4; bases outside the gene matches: 7. CDR3 length equals 15 residues. In germline, CDR1 is MDHEN, CDR2 SYDVKM. CDR3 in DNA: TGTGCCAGCAGTTTGGGGGGGTCGGGGGCAGATACGCAGTATTTT. Protein: CASSLGGSGADTQYF.

This clone appeared a few times. The chain employs TRBV30 and TRBJ2-1; TRBD2 agrees at 11 bases. Germline CDR1 and CDR2: GTSNPN and SVGIG (reference sequence). The J segment lost 6 bases and the V segment lost 5 bases, leaving 9 bases of the junction unmatched. The CDR3 spans 15 residues. In DNA, the CDR3 is TGTGCCTGGGTGCCCCCGGGACTAGCGGCCAATGAGCAGTTCTTC. Its protein product is CAWVPPGLAANEQFF. Looking up the rest from reference TRBV30 and TRBJ2-1 gives the full variable domain: SQTIHQWPATLVQPVGSPLSLECTVEGTSNPNLYWYRQAAGRGLQLLFYSVGIGQISSEVPQNLSASRPQDRQFILSSKKLLLSDSGFYLCAWVPPGLAANEQFFGPGTRLTVL.

This clone was recorded a few times. The chain recombines TRBV27 with TRBJ1-6; 10 nucleotides agree with TRBD1. Germline CDR1 is MNHEY and CDR2 is SMNVEV (reference sequence). Trimming at V came to 2 bases and at J to 9 bases, leaving 4 bases not matched to a gene. CDR3 length: 15 residues. CDR3: CASSLDRGQGSPLHF. Here the CDR3 DNA reads TGTGCCAGCAGTTTAGACAGGGGGCAGGGTTCACCCCTCCACTTT.

The rearrangement joins TRBV19 to TRBJ2-5; 8 bases fit TRBD1. J gave up 5 bases and V 8 bases, and 10 bases lay outside the gene matches. The germline V gene has CDR1 LNHDA and CDR2 SQIVND (reference sequence). This CDR3 spans 14 amino acids. This CDR3 is CASQGAGGLETQYF. For the CDR3, the DNA is TGTGCCAGTCAAGGGGCAGGGGGCTTGGAGACCCAGTACTTC.

This clone has just a few counts. V gene TRBV2 combines with J gene TRBJ1-1, with 8 bases identical to TRBD1. Germline V gives CDR1 SNHLY, CDR2 FYNNEI. V shed 6 bases, J shed 1 base, and the junction held 7 bases outside the gene matches. The CDR3 is made up of 15 amino acids. The DNA for the CDR3 is TGTGCCAGCAGGAGTGGACAGGGAGGGAACACTGAAGCTTTCTTT. Translation: CASRSGQGGNTEAFF. The variable domain in full, completed from reference TRBV2 and TRBJ1-1, reads EPEVTQTPSHQVTQMGQEVILRCVPISNHLYFYWYRQILGQKVEFLVSFYNNEISEKSEIFDDQFSVERPDGSNFTLKIRSTKLEDSAMYFCASRSGQGGNTEAFFGQGTRLTVV.